This T cell receptor (beta chain) emerged from a study of Ad26.COV2.S vaccination and SARS-CoV-2 variants. Study-wide results and caveats: Across vaccine and placebo recipients, the breadth of non-spike TCRs was similar. Higher spike-specific TCR breadth was found in vaccine recipients than in placebo recipients.

The repertoire was sequenced with immunoSEQ multiplex PCR; TCRdb's copy has only in-frame clones and lacks some. The table records more than 300,000 clones, about 86% of them present only once. Treatment here: 15 to 20 received Ad26.COV2.S at low or high dose, single or two shots; about 5 received placebo; per-sample allocation not given. Sampling took place 63 days after the first vaccine or placebo injection. What was given as vaccine was an Ad26 vector encoding Wuhan-strain SARS-CoV-2 spike. V dropped 4 bases and J dropped 0 bases, with 10 bases sitting between them. Germline-derived CDR1 and CDR2 are LNHDA and SQIVND (reference sequence). This CDR3 is 15 amino acids long. To note about this clone: Its antigen is unknown.

The V call is TRBV19, the J call TRBJ1-3; D unresolved. The source material was peripheral blood, sampled in a trial of Ad26.COV2.S vaccine versus placebo. This receptor was identified in a person between 18 and 65 years old who received the Ad26.COV2.S COVID-19 vaccine or a placebo. The CDR3 DNA reads as TGTGCCAGTAGTAGGCAGCCGAACTCTGGAAACACCATATATTTT. This gives the protein CASSRQPNSGNTIYF.